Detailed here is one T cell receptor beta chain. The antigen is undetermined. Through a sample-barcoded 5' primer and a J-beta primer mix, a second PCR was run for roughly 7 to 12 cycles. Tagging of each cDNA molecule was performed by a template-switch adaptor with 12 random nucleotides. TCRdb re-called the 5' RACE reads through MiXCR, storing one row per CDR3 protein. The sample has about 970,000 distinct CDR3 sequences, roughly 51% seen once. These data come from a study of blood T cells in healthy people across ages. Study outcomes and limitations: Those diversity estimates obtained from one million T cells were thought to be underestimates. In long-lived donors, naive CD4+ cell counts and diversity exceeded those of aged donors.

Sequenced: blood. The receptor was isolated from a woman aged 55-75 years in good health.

The CDR3 DNA reads TGTGCCAGCAGCTTTAACCCGGGACAGGTTCACGAGCAGTACTTC. It translates to CASSFNPGQVHEQYF. J is TRBJ2-7 and V is TRBV7-2, with TRBD1 matching over 8 bases. The CDR3 totals 15 residues. Germline CDR1 reads SGHTA; CDR2 reads FQGNSA. The J segment lost 5 bases and the V segment lost 3 bases, leaving 9 bases of the junction unmatched.